Presented here are 8 T cell receptor beta chains from one specimen sequenced in a study of blood T cell repertoires in COVID-19. Clones were sequenced by immunoSEQ multiplex PCR, and TCRdb holds only the in-frame ones, with some missing. This table holds under 150,000 clones, about nine tenths found once. The sample consisted of peripheral blood. The receptors derive from a human donor in a cohort sampled during active COVID-19.

This clone came up once. V usage is TRBV9 and J usage is TRBJ1-2; D is ambiguous. Deletions cut 4 bases from V and 3 bases from J, with 16 bases between. Germline CDR1 is SGDLS and CDR2 is YYNGEE. CDR3 length: 15 residues. CDR3 nucleotide sequence: TGTGCCAGCAGCCCTACTGGTTTGTTAGACTATGGCTACACCTTC. It codes for CASSPTGLLDYGYTF.

This sequence joins TRBV5-6 and TRBJ2-3, with D unresolved. CDR1 is SGHDT and CDR2 is YYEEEE in the germline V gene. The CDR3 loop spans 11 amino acids. Trimming took 4 bases from V and 6 from J, leaving 6 bases between them. Here the CDR3 DNA reads TGTGCCAGCAGCAATATGGATACGCAGTATTTT. Translating it yields CASSNMDTQYF.

This clone was recorded many times. Here the CDR3 reads CASRAGSQPQHF. As DNA, the CDR3 is TGTGCCAGCAGAGCAGGGTCTCAGCCCCAGCATTTT. V is TRBV12-3 or TRBV12-4 and J is TRBJ1-5; D may be TRBD1 (5 bases). Trimming removed 6 bases at V and 6 bases at J, with 9 bases between. The CDR3 totals 12 residues.

The genes are TRBV3-1 (or the pseudogene TRBV3-2) and TRBJ1-2; a possible D gene is TRBD1 (6 bases). The CDR3 covers 14 residues. V was pared by 4 bases and J by 4 bases, with 13 bases between. CDR1 and CDR2 (germline): LGHDT, YNNKEL (reference sequence). As DNA, the CDR3 is TGTGCCAGCAGCCCAGCACAGGGCGGCTATGGCTACACCTTC. This translates into CASSPAQGGYGYTF.

This rearrangement joins TRBV7-9 to TRBJ1-1; no clear D. The CDR3 is made up of 13 amino acids. Germline-derived CDR1 and CDR2 are SEHNR and FQNEAQ (reference sequence). V was cut by 5 bases and J by 1 base, with 8 bases left in between. Written as DNA, the CDR3 is TGTGCCAGCAGCGATACTCAGAACACTGAAGCTTTCTTT. This encodes CASSDTQNTEAFF.

The chain uses TRBV5-4 and TRBJ1-3; D gene ambiguous. Germline V gives CDR1 SGHNT, CDR2 YYREEE (reference sequence). There are 16 residues in the CDR3. With 4 bases removed from V and 0 bases from J, the gap between germline ends came to 14 bases. The CDR3: CASSVGPLNSGNTIYF. DNA for the CDR3: TGTGCCAGCAGCGTTGGGCCACTTAACTCTGGAAACACCATATATTTT.

The V gene is TRBV5-1, the J gene TRBJ2-2; no firm D call. V lost 1 base and J lost 2, with 9 bases in between. The CDR3 loop spans 15 amino acids. Germline lookup yields CDR1 SGHRS and CDR2 YFSETQ. The CDR3 DNA reads as TGCGCCAGCAGCTTGTTAACTACAAACACCGGGGAGCTGTTTTTT. It is translated as CASSLLTTNTGELFF. The whole variable domain, remainder taken from reference TRBV5-1 and TRBJ2-2, is KAGVTQTPRYLIKTRGQQVTLSCSPISGHRSVSWYQQTPGQGLQFLFEYFSETQRNKGNFPGRFSGRQFSNSRSEMNVSTLELGDSALYLCASSLLTTNTGELFFGEGSRLTVL.

This rearrangement joins TRBV5-5 to TRBJ2-5; D not certain. This CDR3 region has 14 residues. The V gene's germline CDR1 is SGHKS and CDR2 YYEKEE (reference sequence). The V gene lost 0 bases and the J gene lost 5 bases, with 11 bases spanning the gap. This chain's CDR3 is CASSLVPESETQYF. DNA of the CDR3: TGTGCCAGCAGCTTGGTACCAGAATCGGAGACCCAGTACTTC.